This T cell receptor (beta chain) was identified during a study of beta chain features in type 1 diabetes. Study information: Cell yields, gender and age were comparable in patients and healthy donors. Study observations and caveats: Type 1 diabetes patients had moderately but significantly shorter TCRB CDR3s in all four CD4+ subsets. Patients with type 1 diabetes showed fewer VDJ junction insertions and more deletions.

The sequenced template was cDNA made from the entire isolated RNA. Sequencing used immunoSEQ multiplex PCR; TCRdb keeps in-frame clones, though not all of them. The table has roughly 370,000 clones, around 13% seen once. Germline-derived CDR1 and CDR2 are SQVTM and ANQGSEA. This CDR3 is 17 amino acids long. The germline V and J ends were trimmed by 5 bases and 0 bases, with 22 bases remaining between them. This clone was observed a few times. The antigen remains unidentified. The clonotype comes from a man aged 25-45 years in good health. Sequenced input: naive CD4+ T cells from blood. The chain employs TRBV29-1 and TRBJ1-1; the D gene is possibly TRBD1 (6 bases). The CDR3 sequence: CSVPHNRDIYMNTEAFF. As DNA, the CDR3 is TGCAGCGTTCCCCACAACCGGGACATATACATGAACACTGAAGCTTTCTTT.